Listed below are T cell receptor beta chains from one sample, sequenced in a study of blood T cell repertoires in COVID-19. The method was immunoSEQ multiplex PCR; TCRdb's version includes in-frame clones alone and lacks a portion of them. The table shows tens of thousands of clones, with approximately 82% occurring only once. The sample comprised PBMCs or T cells enriched from blood (not recorded which). These TCRs come from a woman aged 45-60 years with acute COVID-19. The CDR3 runs from the conserved cysteine through the conserved F or W. The order of the fields is J gene, D gene, clone size, V gene, CDR3 protein, CDR3 DNA. A D gene is named only where the DNA matches it firmly. Where a row states a size, it is once, few, many or the class of an expanded clone; other rows omit it.

J gene: TRBJ1-5; D gene: TRBD1; clone size: once; V gene: TRBV23-1; CDR3 protein: CASLPRTGFVRSNQPQHF; CDR3 DNA: TGCGCCAGCTTACCCCGGACAGGGTTCGTGAGGAGCAATCAGCCCCAGCATTTT
J gene: TRBJ2-2; D gene: NA; clone size: NA; V gene: TRBV12-3/TRBV12-4; CDR3 protein: CASILNTGELFF; CDR3 DNA: TGTGCCAGCATTCTGAACACCGGGGAGCTGTTTTTT
J gene: TRBJ1-1; D gene: TRBD1; clone size: NA; V gene: TRBV2; CDR3 protein: CASREAGGRRGGTEAFF; CDR3 DNA: TGTGCCAGCAGGGAGGCAGGGGGCCGGAGGGGTGGCACTGAAGCTTTCTTT
J gene: TRBJ1-4; D gene: NA; clone size: NA; V gene: TRBV10-3; CDR3 protein: CAISESRTDNEKLFF; CDR3 DNA: TGTGCCATCAGTGAGTCGAGGACAGATAATGAAAAACTGTTTTTT
J gene: TRBJ2-7; D gene: TRBD2; clone size: NA; V gene: TRBV3-1/TRBV3-2; CDR3 protein: CASSLAGVSSEQYF; CDR3 DNA: TGTGCCAGCAGCCTTGCGGGGGTCTCGTCCGAGCAGTACTTC
J gene: TRBJ1-2; D gene: TRBD1; clone size: few; V gene: TRBV18; CDR3 protein: CASHGRGPGYGYTF; CDR3 DNA: TGTGCCAGCCACGGCAGGGGGCCGGGGTATGGCTACACCTTC
J gene: TRBJ1-2; D gene: TRBD1; clone size: NA; V gene: TRBV28; CDR3 protein: CASSLRTGQGGYTF; CDR3 DNA: TGTGCCAGCAGCCTCAGGACAGGGCAAGGTGGCTACACCTTC
J gene: TRBJ2-7; D gene: NA; clone size: large; V gene: TRBV10-2; CDR3 protein: CASNSGFEQYF; CDR3 DNA: TGCGCCAGCAATTCGGGGTTCGAGCAGTACTTC
J gene: TRBJ2-4; D gene: TRBD1; clone size: NA; V gene: TRBV10-3; CDR3 protein: CAISGDSQGDIQYF; CDR3 DNA: TGTGCCATCAGTGGCGACAGTCAGGGGGACATTCAGTACTTC
J gene: TRBJ1-5; D gene: NA; clone size: NA; V gene: TRBV18; CDR3 protein: CASSPTTGQPQHF; CDR3 DNA: TGTGCCAGCTCACCGACGACGGGGCAGCCCCAGCATTTT
J gene: TRBJ2-3; D gene: NA; clone size: NA; V gene: TRBV6-5; CDR3 protein: CASSYSGGSADTQYF; CDR3 DNA: TGTGCCAGCAGTTACTCCGGCGGATCGGCAGATACGCAGTATTTT
J gene: TRBJ2-7; D gene: NA; clone size: NA; V gene: TRBV14; CDR3 protein: CASSQTREQYF; CDR3 DNA: TGTGCCAGCAGCCAGACTAGGGAGCAGTACTTC
J gene: TRBJ1-1; D gene: TRBD1; clone size: NA; V gene: TRBV4-2; CDR3 protein: CASSQELARGITEAFF; CDR3 DNA: TGTGCCAGCAGCCAAGAGCTGGCCAGGGGGATAACTGAAGCTTTCTTT
J gene: TRBJ2-1; D gene: TRBD1; clone size: NA; V gene: TRBV5-6; CDR3 protein: CASRQGAGVGNEQFF; CDR3 DNA: TGTGCCAGCAGACAGGGGGCAGGGGTGGGCAATGAGCAGTTCTTC
J gene: TRBJ2-2; D gene: TRBD1; clone size: few; V gene: TRBV3-1/TRBV3-2; CDR3 protein: CASSQPGQGTFGELFF; CDR3 DNA: TGTGCCAGCAGCCAACCCGGACAGGGGACCTTCGGGGAGCTGTTTTTT
J gene: TRBJ1-1; D gene: NA; clone size: NA; V gene: TRBV11-2; CDR3 protein: CASSLEWGAEAFF; CDR3 DNA: TGTGCCAGCAGCTTAGAATGGGGGGCTGAAGCTTTCTTT
J gene: TRBJ2-7; D gene: NA; clone size: once; V gene: TRBV3-1/TRBV3-2; CDR3 protein: CASSPTGGREQYF; CDR3 DNA: TGTGCCAGCAGCCCCACAGGTGGCCGAGAGCAGTACTTC
J gene: TRBJ1-2; D gene: NA; clone size: NA; V gene: TRBV19; CDR3 protein: CASSIDPWQAYGYTF; CDR3 DNA: TGTGCCAGTAGTATAGATCCCTGGCAGGCCTATGGCTACACCTTC
J gene: TRBJ1-1; D gene: NA; clone size: once; V gene: TRBV27; CDR3 protein: CASSLQGGTEAFF; CDR3 DNA: TGTGCCAGCAGTCTTCAGGGAGGGACTGAAGCTTTCTTT
J gene: TRBJ1-5; D gene: NA; clone size: NA; V gene: TRBV12-2; CDR3 protein: CASRLRQGSRQPQHF; CDR3 DNA: TGTGCAAGTCGCTTACGACAGGGATCACGGCAGCCCCAGCATTTT